This TCR beta chain came from a study of identical twins. General study results and limits: Cross-sectional statistical analysis, not tracking of the same donors, underpinned the conclusions.

Between the trimmed V and J ends, which lost 5 bases and 5 bases, there was a span of 16 bases. The CDR3 runs 13 residues. Germline CDR1 DFQATT, CDR2 SNEGSKA (reference sequence). To note about this clonotype: What it recognizes is unknown.

A universal primer site came from template switching; cDNA carried unique molecular identifiers. TCRdb re-analysed the 5' RACE reads in MiXCR, keeping a single row per CDR3 protein. Here the sample spans some 210,000 distinct CDR3 sequences, roughly 15% being singletons. The sample also formed part of further work on T cells expressing NK-cell markers. From that report: Most of the eight sequenced donors tested HCMV-seropositive; one tested seronegative.

The sequencing sample was made of CD8+ T cells sorted from blood. This clonotype was obtained from a woman under 30 in good health. J is TRBJ2-7 and V is TRBV20-1; a weak D match, TRBD2 (5 bases). The CDR3 DNA follows: TGCAGTGCTGATGACCGGGGTCTGAACGAGCAGTACTTC. Protein: CSADDRGLNEQYF.